This TCR beta chain appears in the sequencing data of a study of blood T cell repertoires in COVID-19. Study information: PBMCs, B-cell-depleted T cells, or T cells provided the cDNA or gDNA that made up the material.

Repertoires were generated with immunoSEQ multiplex PCR, while TCRdb's copy carries only in-frame clones and drops some. Among around 250,000 clones, about 89% were seen once, and the ten largest hold approximately 1.3%. This clone was counted only a few times. This CDR3 is built from 15 residues. Trimming took off 2 bases at V and 4 bases at J, with 13 bases between the two ends. CDR1 is WSHSY and CDR2 is SAAADI in the germline V gene. Participants spanned ages about 18 to 90 years and resided in roughly 26 US areas. J is TRBJ2-3 and V is TRBV10-2; the D gene is possibly TRBD1 (6 bases). This TCR was sampled from a human donor in a cohort exposed to, infected with or recovered from COVID-19 (not recorded which). The donor label of this sample is uncertain. Sequences were obtained from PBMCs or T cells enriched from blood (not recorded which). CDR3 sequence (DNA): TGCGCCAGCAGTGAGACAGGGATTGGCGCAGATACGCAGTATTTT. It is translated as CASSETGIGADTQYF.